This is a list of T cell receptor beta chains from one sample in a study of early T cells in non-severe SARS-CoV-2 infection. TCRdb independently ran MiXCR on the 5' RACE reads; one entry per CDR3 protein. The profile shows roughly 48,000 distinct CDR3 sequences, 5.6% of them singletons. The specimen sequenced was whole blood. The receptor source for this set is an adult who was a healthcare worker with PCR-confirmed SARS-CoV-2 infection or an uninfected control (not recorded which). Both conserved end residues are part of each CDR3. The D gene is left open where the match is weak. Expanded clones are given a class, and other clones once, few, many or no size at all.

cdr3_nt cdr3_aa j_call clone_size d_call v_call
TGTGCCAGCAGCCAAGGTGCCCCGACTTGGACTGAAGCTTTCTTT CASSQGAPTWTEAFF TRBJ1-1 few . TRBV3-1
TGTGCCAGCAGTTACATACTAGCGGGGGCCAACACCGGGGAGCTGTTTTTT CASSYILAGANTGELFF TRBJ2-2 many TRBD2 TRBV6-6
TGTGCCATCAGTGAGTCGAGTTCGGTTAATCATGAGCAGTTCTTC CAISESSSVNHEQFF TRBJ2-1 many . TRBV10-3
TGTGCCACCAGTACGGGGTTAGGGGGAAACACTGAAGCTTTCTTT CATSTGLGGNTEAFF TRBJ1-1 many . TRBV24-1
TGTGCCAGCAGCTTAGCCCACCACCGCACAGATACGCAGTATTTT CASSLAHHRTDTQYF TRBJ2-3 many . TRBV11-2
TGTGCCACCAGCAGAGACCCCGAGAACACTGAAGCTTTCTTT CATSRDPENTEAFF TRBJ1-1 many . TRBV15
TGTGCCAGGGCCGGGGGCACTGAAGCTTTCTTT CARAGGTEAFF TRBJ1-1 many . TRBV2
TGTGCCAGCAGCCAGGGGGCTAGCATCCAAGAGACCCAGTACTTC CASSQGASIQETQYF TRBJ2-5 many TRBD1 TRBV7-2
. CASSWGGGAFKYF TRBJ2-3 . . TRBV7-2
TGTGCCAGCAGTGAATATGGGATAGGCGCCGGGGAGCTGTTTTTT CASSEYGIGAGELFF TRBJ2-2 . . TRBV6-1
TGTGCCACCGTGTCAAGGAACACTGAAGCTTTCTTT CATVSRNTEAFF TRBJ1-1 few . TRBV6-2/TRBV6-3
TGCGCCAGCAGCGCCATGACGACGGCGATACGAAACTATGGCTACACCTTC CASSAMTTAIRNYGYTF TRBJ1-2 few . TRBV5-1
TGCAGTGCCGATCCCCCCAGGACTCCAAGACGAAACACTGAAGCTTTCTTT CSADPPRTPRRNTEAFF TRBJ1-1 many . TRBV20-1
TGTGCCAGCAGCTCTGGGTCGTCGGGGGGAGGGGAGCAGTTCTTC CASSSGSSGGGEQFF TRBJ2-1 many TRBD2 TRBV11-3
TGTGCCAGCAGTGCGGGACTAGCGGGTGTTGGTGAGCAGTTCTTC CASSAGLAGVGEQFF TRBJ2-1 many TRBD2 TRBV6-1
TGCGCCAGCAGCGGAGGGCAGACTTACTTCAAGGACATGAACACTGAAGCTTTCTTT CASSGGQTYFKDMNTEAFF TRBJ1-1 . . TRBV4-1
TGTGCCAGTTGTAGGGGGTCTCAACCCGATACGCAGTATTTT CASCRGSQPDTQYF TRBJ2-3 many . TRBV7-2
TGTGCTAGTGGCCCGGAAGAGACCCAGTACTTC CASGPEETQYF TRBJ2-5 few . TRBV12-5
TGTGCCAGCAGCTTGCTTGGCGGGACCAAAAACATTCAGTACTTC CASSLLGGTKNIQYF TRBJ2-4 many . TRBV5-8
TGTGCCAGCATCATCTACAGGGGATCTAACTATGGCTACACCTTC CASIIYRGSNYGYTF TRBJ1-2 few TRBD1 TRBV7-9
TGCAGTGCTAGAGACCCCGGGCTAGCGGGAGGGCGAAAGCAGTTCTTC CSARDPGLAGGRKQFF TRBJ2-1 many TRBD2 TRBV20-1
TGCGCCAGCAGCTCCCCGACTAGCGGGAACAATGAGCAGTTCTTC CASSSPTSGNNEQFF TRBJ2-1 many TRBD2 TRBV5-1
TGTGCCACCAGTGATTTGGGGGGTTCCCAATTCGATGAGCAGTTCTTC CATSDLGGSQFDEQFF TRBJ2-1 . . TRBV24-1
TGCAGTAGGAATAACAGCTCCTACGAGCAGTACTTC CSRNNSSYEQYF TRBJ2-7 many . TRBV29-1